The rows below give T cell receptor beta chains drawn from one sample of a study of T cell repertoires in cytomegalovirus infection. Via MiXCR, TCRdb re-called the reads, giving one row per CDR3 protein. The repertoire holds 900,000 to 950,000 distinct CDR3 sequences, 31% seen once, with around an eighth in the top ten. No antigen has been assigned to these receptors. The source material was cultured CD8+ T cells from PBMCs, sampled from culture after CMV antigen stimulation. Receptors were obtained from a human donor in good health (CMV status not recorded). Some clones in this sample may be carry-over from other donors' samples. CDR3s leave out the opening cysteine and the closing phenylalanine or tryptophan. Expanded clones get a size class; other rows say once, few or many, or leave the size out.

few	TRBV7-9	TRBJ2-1	ASSGTGTAYNEQF
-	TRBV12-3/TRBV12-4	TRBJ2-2	ASSLDISGGAGGELF
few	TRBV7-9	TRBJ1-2	ASEDGQEGPSSYGYT
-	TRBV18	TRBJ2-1	ASSKTTTGWRREQF
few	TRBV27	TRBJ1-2	ATLDRGGYT
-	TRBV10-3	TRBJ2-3	AIRNWDARGGSDTQY
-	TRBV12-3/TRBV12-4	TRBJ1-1	ASNPGVSTEAF
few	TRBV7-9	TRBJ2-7	ASSDSRSSTGGYEQY
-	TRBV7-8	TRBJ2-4	ASSTSGVARGNIQY
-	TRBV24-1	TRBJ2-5	ATSGEGWETQY
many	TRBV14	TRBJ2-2	ASSQVITGELF
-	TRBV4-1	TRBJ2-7	ASSRGGLPYEQY
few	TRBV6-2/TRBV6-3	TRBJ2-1	ASRPRGSSYNEQF
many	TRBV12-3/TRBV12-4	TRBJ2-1	ASSTGLADINEQF
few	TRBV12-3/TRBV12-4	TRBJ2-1	ASRLDRARYNEQF
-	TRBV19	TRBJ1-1	ASSIGPRVVSEAF
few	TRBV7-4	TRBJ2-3	ASSSLGRLSTDTQY
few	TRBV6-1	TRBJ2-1	ASSEALLRGGADNEQF
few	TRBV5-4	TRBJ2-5	ASSTRLAGGQETQY
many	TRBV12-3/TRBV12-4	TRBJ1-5	ASSFSYTGVSNQPQH
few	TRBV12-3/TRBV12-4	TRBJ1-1	ASIPGPNTEAF
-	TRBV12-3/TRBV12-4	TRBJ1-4	ASSSRMGDEKLF
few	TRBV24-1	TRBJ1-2	ATSEGRTHGYT
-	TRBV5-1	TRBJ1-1	ASSLGGRGPF
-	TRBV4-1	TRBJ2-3	ASSQEGGGYHTDTQY
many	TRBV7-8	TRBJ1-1	ASSGVGYPDTEAF
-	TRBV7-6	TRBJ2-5	ASRPAEKETQY
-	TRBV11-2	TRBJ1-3	VSIGQGLNTIY
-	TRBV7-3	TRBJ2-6	ASSPGPTRPSGANVLT
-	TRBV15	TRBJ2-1	ATSRDGGAGYNEQF
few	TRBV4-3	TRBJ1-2	ASSQTGDYYGYT
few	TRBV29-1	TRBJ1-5	SVRDGNQPQH
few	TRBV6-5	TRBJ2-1	ASKFGGTYNEQF
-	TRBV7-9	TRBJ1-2	ANSLGPTHGYT
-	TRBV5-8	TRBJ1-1	ASISNVGGLNTEAF
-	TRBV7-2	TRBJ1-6	ASSLRQRPSEPLH
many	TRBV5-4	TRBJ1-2	ASSLEGALGYT
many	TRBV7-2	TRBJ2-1	ASILTLAGGYNEQF
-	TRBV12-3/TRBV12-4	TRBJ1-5	ASTNRGVGQPQH
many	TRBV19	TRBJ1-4	ASSIRGLREKLF
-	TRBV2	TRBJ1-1	ASSEFWGVNTEAF
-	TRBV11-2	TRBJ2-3	ASSHTLDRSTDTQY
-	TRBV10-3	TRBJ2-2	AILLTKRQPPGTIPSLAGELF
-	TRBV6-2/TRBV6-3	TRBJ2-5	ASSYPSVWETQY
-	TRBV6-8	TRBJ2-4	ASSSGQGGDIQY
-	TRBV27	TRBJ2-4	ASGGGANIQY
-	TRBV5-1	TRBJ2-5	ASSGSGGTQETQY
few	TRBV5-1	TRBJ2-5	ASSLGISRTSGGFQETQY
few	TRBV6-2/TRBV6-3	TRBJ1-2	ASSYSNLYGYT
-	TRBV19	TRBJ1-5	ASNSGLYDQPQH
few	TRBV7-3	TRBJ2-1	ASSSKSSGGIFSYNEQF
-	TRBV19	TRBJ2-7	ASSPRLAGGPYEQY
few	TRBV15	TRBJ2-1	ATNSSTGSWEQF